Sequencing of this T cell receptor (beta chain) was carried out in a study of monozygotic twins with inflammatory bowel disease. TCRdb re-called the 5' RACE reads and gives one entry per CDR3 protein, without DNA. The listing contains some 400,000 distinct CDR3 sequences. This CDR3 region has 11 residues. Germline CDR1 is SQVTM and CDR2 is ANQGSEA. The sequencing sample was made of blood. The clonotype originates from a human donor with ulcerative colitis or Crohn's disease, or a healthy co-twin of an affected twin (not recorded which). The chain recombines TRBV29-1 with TRBJ2-7. The CDR3 here is CSVGRSYEQYF.